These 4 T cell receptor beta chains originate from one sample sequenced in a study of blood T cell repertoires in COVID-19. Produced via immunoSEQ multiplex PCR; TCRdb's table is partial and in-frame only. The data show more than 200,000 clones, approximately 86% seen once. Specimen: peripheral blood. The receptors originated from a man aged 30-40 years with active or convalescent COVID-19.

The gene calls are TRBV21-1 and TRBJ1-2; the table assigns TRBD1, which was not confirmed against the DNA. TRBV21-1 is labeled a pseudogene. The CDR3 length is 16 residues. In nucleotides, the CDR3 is TGTGCCAGCAGCTGGAGACAGGGTCAAATTAACTATGGCTACACCTTC. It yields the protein CASSWRQGQINYGYTF.

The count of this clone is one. The CDR3 spells CASSQGLGPTQYF. For the CDR3, the DNA is TGTGCCAGCAGCCAAGGACTGGGGCCGACCCAGTACTTC. The chain carries TRBV14 and TRBJ2-5, with a weak D call TRBD1 (5 bases). The V gene lost 1 base and the J gene lost 7 bases, with 10 bases spanning the gap. CDR3 length: 13 amino acids. Germline loops: CDR1 SGHDN, CDR2 FVKESK.

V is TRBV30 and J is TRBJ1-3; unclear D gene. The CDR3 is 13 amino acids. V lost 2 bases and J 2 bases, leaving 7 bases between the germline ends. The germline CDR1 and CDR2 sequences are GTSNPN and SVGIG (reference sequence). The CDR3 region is CAWSPTTGNTIYF. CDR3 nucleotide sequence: TGTGCCTGGAGTCCGACAACTGGAAACACCATATATTTT.

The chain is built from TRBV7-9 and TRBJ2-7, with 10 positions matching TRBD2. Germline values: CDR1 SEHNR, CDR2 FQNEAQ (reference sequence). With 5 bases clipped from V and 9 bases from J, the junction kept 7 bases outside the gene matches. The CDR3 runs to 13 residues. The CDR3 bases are TGTGCCAGCAGCCCGGGACTAGCGCCGTCGCAGTACTTC. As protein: CASSPGLAPSQYF.